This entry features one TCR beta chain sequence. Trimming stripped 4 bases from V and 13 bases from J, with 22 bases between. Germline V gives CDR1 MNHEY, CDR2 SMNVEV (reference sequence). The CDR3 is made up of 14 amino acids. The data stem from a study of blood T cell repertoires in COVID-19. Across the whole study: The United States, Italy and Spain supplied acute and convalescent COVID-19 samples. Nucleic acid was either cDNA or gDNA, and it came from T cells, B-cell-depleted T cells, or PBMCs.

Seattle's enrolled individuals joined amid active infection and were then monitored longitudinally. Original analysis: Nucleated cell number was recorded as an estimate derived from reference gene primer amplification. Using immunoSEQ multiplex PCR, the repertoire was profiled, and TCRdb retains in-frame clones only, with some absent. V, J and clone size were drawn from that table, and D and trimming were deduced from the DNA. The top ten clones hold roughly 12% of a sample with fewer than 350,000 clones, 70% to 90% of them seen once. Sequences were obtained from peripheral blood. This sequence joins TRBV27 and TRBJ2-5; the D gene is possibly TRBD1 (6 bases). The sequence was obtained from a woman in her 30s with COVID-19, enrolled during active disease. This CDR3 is CASSSYPGTQIPYF. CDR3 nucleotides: TGTGCCAGCAGTTCCTACCCCGGGACACAAATCCCGTACTTC.